This T cell receptor beta chain emerged from a study of blood T cell repertoires in COVID-19. At the level of the study: Acute and convalescent COVID-19 samples came from the United States, Italy and Spain. T cells, B-cell-depleted T cells, or PBMCs provided the cDNA or gDNA that served as material.

The CDR3 extends over 15 amino acids. Germline V CDR1 and CDR2: KGHDR, SFDVKD. The V end lost 6 bases, the J end lost 1 base, and 14 bases lay between the germline ends. Methods used by the authors: Amplification of reference gene primers provided the estimated nucleated cell counts. Profiled with immunoSEQ multiplex PCR; TCRdb holds only in-frame clones, not every one. For V, J and clone size, that table is used; D and trimming come from the DNA. This sample has some 230,000 clones, with roughly 81% found just once. This clone was seen just once. Sequencing was performed on peripheral blood. The source is a man in his forties or fifties with acute or convalescent COVID-19. The chain combines TRBV24-1 with TRBJ1-1; a possible D gene is TRBD1 (5 bases). CDR3 sequence reads: CATSKGELGNTEAFF. CDR3 DNA: TGTGCCACCAGTAAAGGGGAACTCGGGAACACTGAAGCTTTCTTT.